The present TCR beta chain was sequenced within a study of CD8 T cells in ankylosing spondylitis. The CDR3 has 15 residues. The germline V gene encodes CDR1 SGHRS and CDR2 YFSETQ. The V and J ends lost 1 base and 7 bases respectively, with 16 bases between them. TCRdb called the 5' RACE reads again in MiXCR, with one record for every CDR3 protein. The sample contains some 100,000 distinct CDR3 sequences, 8% to 10% of which appear only once. The clonotype comes from a male donor with ankylosing spondylitis or in good health (not recorded which). The chain uses TRBV5-1 and TRBJ2-3; the D is unclear. The source material was blood, either unsorted or a sorted T cell fraction (not recorded which). Written as DNA, the CDR3 is TGCGCCAGCAGCTTGCCTCTAGAGAGCATGAATACGCAGTATTTT. Residues: CASSLPLESMNTQYF.